This TCR beta chain was sequenced for a study of shared clonotypes between healthy human individuals. Germline V gene data show CDR1 as SGHRS and CDR2 as YFSETQ. The CDR3 contains 14 residues. Trimming shortened V by 9 bases and J by 1 base, and 16 bases separated the two germline ends. Sequenced by immunoSEQ multiplex PCR; TCRdb stores in-frame clones only, minus some. Here the sample spans approximately 99,000 clones, roughly two thirds being singletons. The sequencing input was memory CD8+ T cells sorted from blood. Described subset: CD45RO+ cells pooled with CCR7-negative TemRA cells. The chain recombines TRBV5-1 with TRBJ1-2, with D perhaps TRBD1 (5 bases). This clonotype originated in a woman aged 25 to 45 in good health. The CDR3, as DNA: TGCGCCAAACTGCAACCCGGGGGTAACTATGGCTACACCTTC. Its translation: CAKLQPGGNYGYTF. Based on the CDR3 plus reference TRBV5-1 and TRBJ1-2, the full variable domain is KAGVTQTPRYLIKTRGQQVTLSCSPISGHRSVSWYQQTPGQGLQFLFEYFSETQRNKGNFPGRFSGRQFSNSRSEMNVSTLELGDSALYLCAKLQPGGNYGYTFGSGTRLTVV.